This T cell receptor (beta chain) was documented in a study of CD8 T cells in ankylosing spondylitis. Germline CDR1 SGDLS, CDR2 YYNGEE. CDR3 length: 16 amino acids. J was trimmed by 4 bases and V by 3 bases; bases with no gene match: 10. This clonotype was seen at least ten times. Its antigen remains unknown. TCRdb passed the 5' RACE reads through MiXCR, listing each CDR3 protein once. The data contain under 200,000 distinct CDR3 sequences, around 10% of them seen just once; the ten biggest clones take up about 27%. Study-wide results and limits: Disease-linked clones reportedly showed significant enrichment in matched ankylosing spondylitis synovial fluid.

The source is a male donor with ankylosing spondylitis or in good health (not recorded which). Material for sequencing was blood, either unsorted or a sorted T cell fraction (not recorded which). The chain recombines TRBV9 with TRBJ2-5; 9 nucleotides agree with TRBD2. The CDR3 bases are TGTGCCAGCAGCGCTCAGGGCGGGGGGGCCTCAGAGACCCAGTACTTC. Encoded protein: CASSAQGGGASETQYF.